The next 24 T cell receptor beta chains were all read from a single sample in a study of identical twins. Using its own MiXCR run on the 5' RACE reads, TCRdb lists one record per CDR3 protein. This table has over 600,000 distinct CDR3 sequences, 21% appearing once. The data were also submitted as part of a second study, on T cells expressing NK-cell markers.

The specimen sequenced was PBMCs. Receptor source: a woman aged 18-30 years in good health.

This clonotype has only a few counts. The gene calls are TRBV12-3 or TRBV12-4 and TRBJ2-7, with D hard to call. This CDR3 comprises 13 residues. Between the trimmed V and J ends, which lost 8 bases and 6 bases, there was a span of 17 bases. The CDR3, as DNA: TGTGCCAGCGGTTCCGGGTTGGAAAGCGAGCAGTACTTC. Its translation: CASGSGLESEQYF.

This chain uses TRBV6-5 with TRBJ2-2; no clear D gene. The CDR3 runs 13 residues. Trimming cost V 4 bases and J 8 bases, with 11 bases left between them. Germline V CDR1 and CDR2: MNHEY, SVGAGI. CDR3 DNA: TGTGCCAGCAGTTCCAACGTTTTTGGGGAGCTGTTTTTT. Amino acid sequence: CASSSNVFGELFF.

The chain employs TRBV29-1 and TRBJ1-2; D might be TRBD1 (5 bases). This CDR3 region has 15 residues. The germline V gene encodes CDR1 SQVTM and CDR2 ANQGSEA. V was cut by 4 bases and J by 4 bases, with 19 bases left in between. CDR3 nucleotides: TGCAGCGTTGTGGTGCGAGACAGAAAACCCTATGGCTACACCTTC. Encoded protein: CSVVVRDRKPYGYTF.

The chain has TRBV2 and TRBJ2-2; 7 positions match TRBD1. Per the germline V gene, CDR1 is SNHLY and CDR2 is FYNNEI. J was trimmed by 0 bases and V by 4 bases; bases with no gene match: 5. The CDR3 covers 16 residues. CDR3 nucleotide sequence: TGTGCCAGCAGTGGACAGGGTAGGGCGAACACCGGGGAGCTGTTTTTT. The encoded protein is CASSGQGRANTGELFF. The whole variable domain, filled in from reference TRBV2 and TRBJ2-2, reads EPEVTQTPSHQVTQMGQEVILRCVPISNHLYFYWYRQILGQKVEFLVSFYNNEISEKSEIFDDQFSVERPDGSNFTLKIRSTKLEDSAMYFCASSGQGRANTGELFFGEGSRLTVL.

The rearrangement joins TRBV3-1 to TRBJ1-1; a possible D gene is TRBD1 (6 bases). Germline V CDR1 and CDR2: LGHDT, YNNKEL (reference sequence). This CDR3 has 13 residues. V was pared by 4 bases and J by 7 bases, with 13 bases between. The CDR3 here is CASSRDTFDEAFF. The CDR3 nucleotides read TGTGCCAGCAGCCGGGACACCTTCGATGAAGCTTTCTTT.

This clonotype was counted a few times. The rearrangement uses TRBV20-1 and TRBJ2-1; 9 bases are shared with TRBD2. The CDR3 totals 15 residues. Germline CDR1 and CDR2: DFQATT and SNEGSKA (reference sequence). The V segment lost 3 bases and the J segment 6 bases; nucleotides outside the gene matches: 9. In nucleotides, the CDR3 is TGCAGTGCTAGGGTCGGCGGGGGGGTCTCCAATGAGCAGTTCTTC. Protein sequence: CSARVGGGVSNEQFF.

The DNA of the CDR3 is TGTGCCAGCAGCTTCCCTTTGGGCGAGCAGTACTTC. This encodes CASSFPLGEQYF. The chain combines TRBV7-2 with TRBJ2-7; D is ambiguous. The CDR3 has 12 residues. From germline, CDR1 is SGHTA and CDR2 FQGNSA. The V end was cut by 3 bases, the J end by 6 bases, with 9 bases between.

This clonotype has only a few counts. The gene calls are TRBV3-1 and TRBJ2-1; 8 nucleotides align to TRBD2. There are 15 residues in the CDR3. Germline V gene data show CDR1 as LGHDT and CDR2 as YNNKEL (reference sequence). The V gene end was trimmed by 4 bases and the J gene end by 6 bases; junction bases not matched to a gene: 8. The CDR3: CASSPISGIANEQFF. In nucleotides, the CDR3 is TGTGCCAGCAGCCCGATTAGCGGGATTGCCAATGAGCAGTTCTTC.

This clonotype occurred a few times. The V and J genes are TRBV6-5 and TRBJ2-5; maybe TRBD2 (6 bases). Trimming left V 8 bases short and J 7 bases short, with 14 bases between. CDR1 and CDR2 (germline): MNHEY, SVGAGI. The CDR3 covers 12 residues. The CDR3 is CASLDFGGTQYF. The CDR3 DNA follows: TGTGCCAGCTTAGACTTCGGGGGGACCCAGTACTTC.

The chain has TRBV6-4 and TRBJ2-3, with D possibly matching TRBD2 (5 bases). The CDR3 has 15 residues. CDR1 and CDR2 from the germline V gene are MRHNA and SNTAGT. Trimming left V 4 bases short and J 0 bases short, with 11 bases between. CDR3 loop: CASSAGETSTDTQYF. In DNA, the CDR3 is TGTGCCAGCAGTGCCGGGGAGACTAGCACAGATACGCAGTATTTT.

The sample holds a few counts of this clonotype. The chain is built from TRBV4-3 and TRBJ2-3; 11 nucleotides line up with TRBD2. Germline V gene data show CDR1 as LGHNA and CDR2 as YSLEER. This CDR3 spans 17 amino acids. Germline trimming cut 1 base from V and 2 bases from J; bases unmatched to any gene: 5. The CDR3 bases are TGCGCCAGCAGCCAAGCGCTAGCGGGAGGTCACACAGATACGCAGTATTTT. Residues: CASSQALAGGHTDTQYF.

The chain recombines TRBV7-9 with TRBJ2-1, with 8 bases aligning to TRBD1. The CDR3 sequence is 17 residues long. Unmatched junction bases numbered 5, after V lost 1 base and J lost 0 bases. From germline, CDR1 is SEHNR and CDR2 FQNEAQ (reference sequence). DNA of the CDR3: TGTGCCAGCAGCTTAGACGACAGGGGAATCTCCTACAATGAGCAGTTCTTC. Translation gives CASSLDDRGISYNEQFF.

This clonotype was observed many times. The gene calls are TRBV7-9 and TRBJ2-7; possible D gene TRBD2, 7 bases. CDR1 SEHNR and CDR2 FQNEAQ come from the germline V gene (reference sequence). The CDR3 is 14 residues long. V was shortened by 3 bases and J by 3 bases, with 12 bases between the two germline ends. The CDR3 region is CASSLGGLLYEQYF. The CDR3 coding sequence is TGTGCCAGCAGCTTGGGGGGGCTACTCTACGAGCAGTACTTC.

This clonotype has at least ten counts. The CDR3 protein is CASSPGRTGGYTF. Here the CDR3 DNA reads TGTGCCAGCAGTCCCGGTCGAACCGGGGGCTACACCTTC. The gene calls are TRBV12-3 or TRBV12-4 and TRBJ1-2; D not resolved. The CDR3 has 13 amino acids. Deletions cut 5 bases from V and 8 bases from J, with 15 bases between.

CDR3 in amino acids: CSATGTGNSGDTEAFF. CDR3 bases: TGCAGTGCTACCGGGACAGGGAACTCAGGGGACACTGAAGCTTTCTTT. The V and J genes are TRBV20-1 and TRBJ1-1; 9 bases line up with TRBD1. The germline CDR1 and CDR2 sequences are DFQATT and SNEGSKA (reference sequence). The CDR3 has 16 residues. The V gene end was trimmed by 4 bases and the J gene end by 3 bases; junction bases not matched to a gene: 12.

This clonotype was seen more than once but under ten times. The chain links TRBV10-2 to TRBJ2-7; 11 bases match TRBD2. This CDR3 spans 16 amino acids. Germline CDR1 WSHSY, CDR2 SAAADI. Trimming cost V 0 bases and J 1 base; bases outside gene matches: 2. The CDR3 loop is CASSESGTSGSYEQYF. CDR3 nucleotide sequence: TGCGCCAGCAGTGAGTCGGGGACTAGCGGATCCTACGAGCAGTACTTC.

This clonotype was counted many times. This sequence joins TRBV6-1 and TRBJ2-1, with 11 bases identical to TRBD2. Germline loops: CDR1 MNHNS, CDR2 SASEGT. CDR3 size: 16 residues. V was clipped by 6 bases and J by 0 bases; unmatched bases: 4. This chain's CDR3 is CASRIAGGSSYNEQFF. In nucleotides, the CDR3 is TGTGCCAGCAGGATAGCGGGAGGGAGCTCCTACAATGAGCAGTTCTTC.

The sample holds many counts of this clonotype. The chain employs TRBV20-1 and TRBJ2-5; D is unresolved. Germline V gene lookup returns CDR1 DFQATT and CDR2 SNEGSKA (reference sequence). The CDR3 consists of 11 residues. V was trimmed by 5 bases and J by 5 bases, leaving 9 bases between them. Here the CDR3 DNA reads TGCAGTGCTCGAGCCGGGGAGACCCAGTACTTC. As protein: CSARAGETQYF.

The chain is built from TRBV20-1 and TRBJ2-1, with 15 bases that match TRBD2. V gave up 7 bases and J gave up 7 bases; unmatched junction bases: 8. The germline CDR1 and CDR2 sequences are DFQATT and SNEGSKA (reference sequence). This CDR3 has 15 residues. CDR3 region: CSVLLGTSGGNEQFF. The CDR3 coding sequence is TGCAGTGTCCTTTTGGGGACTAGCGGGGGGAATGAGCAGTTCTTC.

This clonotype was recorded a few times. The chain is built from TRBV15 and TRBJ2-7; the match to TRBD2 covers 8 bases. With 1 base clipped from V and 0 bases from J, the junction kept 5 bases outside the gene matches. This CDR3 has 16 residues. Germline CDR1 and CDR2: LNHNV and YYDKDF (reference sequence). DNA of the CDR3: TGTGCCACCAGCAGAGGTAGCGGGGCTAGCTCCTACGAGCAGTACTTC. Its protein is CATSRGSGASSYEQYF.

This chain joins TRBV20-1 and TRBJ2-7, with TRBD2 matching over 8 bases. Trimming cost V 3 bases and J 4 bases; bases outside gene matches: 8. Germline assignment: CDR1 DFQATT and CDR2 SNEGSKA (reference sequence). CDR3 length: 14 residues. This CDR3 is CSASRRGDWYEQYF. CDR3 sequence (DNA): TGCAGTGCTAGTAGGCGGGGGGATTGGTACGAGCAGTACTTC.

This clonotype was picked up a small number of times. The J gene is TRBJ2-1, the V gene TRBV14; D tentatively reads TRBD1 or TRBD2 (7 bases each). In germline, CDR1 is SGHDN, CDR2 FVKESK. This CDR3 comprises 18 residues. Trimming pared 0 bases from V and 2 bases from J, leaving 17 bases between. CDR3 amino acids: CASSQDRGAGGAYNEQFF. CDR3 DNA: TGTGCCAGCAGCCAAGATCGTGGGGCAGGGGGGGCCTACAATGAGCAGTTCTTC.

The V and J genes are TRBV11-2 and TRBJ1-6; no clear D. The CDR3 extends over 14 amino acids. Trimming took off 5 bases at V and 11 bases at J, with 16 bases between the two ends. CDR1 SGHAT and CDR2 FQNNGV come from the germline V gene. The CDR3, as DNA: TGTGCCAGCAGCCCCCGGCCGGGCATCACACCCCTCCACTTT. Translation gives CASSPRPGITPLHF.

Only a few counts were recorded for this clonotype. The V and J genes are TRBV7-2 and TRBJ2-7; the match to TRBD2 covers 14 bases. After removal of 6 bases from V and 2 bases from J, the junction contained 3 bases not matched to a gene. The length of the CDR3 is 15 residues. Germline V gene lookup returns CDR1 SGHTA and CDR2 FQGNSA. The CDR3 DNA sequence: TGTGCCAGCAGTCGGACTAGCGGGAGGACCTACGAGCAGTACTTC. It specifies CASSRTSGRTYEQYF.